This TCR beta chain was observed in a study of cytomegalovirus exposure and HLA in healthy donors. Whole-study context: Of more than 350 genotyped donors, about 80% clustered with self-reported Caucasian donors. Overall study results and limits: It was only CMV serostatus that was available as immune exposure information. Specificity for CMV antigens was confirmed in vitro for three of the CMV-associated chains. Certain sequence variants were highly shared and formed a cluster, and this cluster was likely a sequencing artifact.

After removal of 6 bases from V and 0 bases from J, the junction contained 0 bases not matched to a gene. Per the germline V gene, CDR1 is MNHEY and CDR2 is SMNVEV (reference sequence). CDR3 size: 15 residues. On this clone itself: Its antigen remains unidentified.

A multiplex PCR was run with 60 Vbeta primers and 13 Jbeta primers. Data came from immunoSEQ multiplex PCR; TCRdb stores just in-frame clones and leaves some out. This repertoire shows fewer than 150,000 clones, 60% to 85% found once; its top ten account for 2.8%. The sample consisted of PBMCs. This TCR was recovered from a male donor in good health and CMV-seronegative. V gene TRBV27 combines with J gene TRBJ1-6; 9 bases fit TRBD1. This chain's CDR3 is CASRQGASYNSPLHF. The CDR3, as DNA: TGTGCCAGCAGACAGGGGGCCTCCTATAATTCACCCCTCCACTTT.